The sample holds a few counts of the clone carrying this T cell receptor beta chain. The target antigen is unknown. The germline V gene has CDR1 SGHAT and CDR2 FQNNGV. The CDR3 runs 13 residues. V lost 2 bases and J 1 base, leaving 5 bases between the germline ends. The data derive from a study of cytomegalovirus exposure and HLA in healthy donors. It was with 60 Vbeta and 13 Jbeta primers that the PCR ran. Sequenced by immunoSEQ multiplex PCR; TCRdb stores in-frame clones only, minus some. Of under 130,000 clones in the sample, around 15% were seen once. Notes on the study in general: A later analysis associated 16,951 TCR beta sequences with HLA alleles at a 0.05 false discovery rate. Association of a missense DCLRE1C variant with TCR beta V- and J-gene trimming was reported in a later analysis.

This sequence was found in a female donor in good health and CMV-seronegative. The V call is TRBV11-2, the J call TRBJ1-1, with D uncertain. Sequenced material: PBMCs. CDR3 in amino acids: CASSLWQNTEAFF. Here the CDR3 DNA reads TGTGCCAGCAGCTTATGGCAGAACACTGAAGCTTTCTTT.